This T cell receptor (beta chain) comes out of a study of T-cell memory formation after mild COVID-19. Study results and caveats: There were some responding clones in pre-infection memory, which suggested that cross-reactive memory had joined.

This clonotype was seen more than once but under ten times. Its cognate antigen is unknown. UMIs and sample barcodes were carried by the TCR alpha and TCR beta cDNA libraries that 5'RACE produced using constant-segment primers. One entry per CDR3 protein results from TCRdb running MiXCR on the 5' RACE reads. Of 500,000 to 550,000 distinct CDR3 sequences listed, approximately 20% are singletons. Looked up from germline, CDR1 is GTSNPN and CDR2 is SVGIG (reference sequence). V lost 1 base, J lost 0 bases, and 6 bases stayed unmatched. The CDR3 contains 16 residues. The sequencing input was PBMCs or a T cell subset sorted from them (not recorded which). The rearrangement links TRBV30 to TRBJ2-3; 8 nucleotides agree with TRBD2. The TCR was taken from an adult woman who had mild COVID-19 (a few samples of this study predate the infection). Cell type and time point are not known. This CDR3 is CAWSGLAGLSTDTQYF. CDR3 coding DNA: TGTGCCTGGAGTGGTTTAGCGGGACTTAGCACAGATACGCAGTATTTT.